The rows below give T cell receptor beta chains drawn from one sample of a study of shared clonotypes between healthy human individuals. The repertoire was sequenced with immunoSEQ multiplex PCR; TCRdb's copy has only in-frame clones and lacks some. The sample shows hundreds of thousands of clones, around 96% of them seen only once. The specimen was memory CD8+ T cells sorted from blood. The source is a man between 25 and 39 years old in good health. Both conserved end residues are trimmed from each CDR3.

cdr3_aa: ASSIPSNHEKLF; v_call: TRBV19; cdr3_length: 12
cdr3_aa: ASSLRGAGLGNNEQF; v_call: TRBV18; cdr3_length: 15
cdr3_aa: ASTPKKGGGELF; v_call: TRBV6-5; cdr3_length: 12
cdr3_aa: SAQTGAFTSGANVLT; v_call: TRBV29-1; cdr3_length: 15
cdr3_aa: ASSGQTGGGLAGGPYEQF; v_call: TRBV6-1; cdr3_length: 18
cdr3_aa: SEAGVETQY; v_call: TRBV20-1; cdr3_length: 9
cdr3_aa: ANLPREGNSYEQY; v_call: TRBV19; cdr3_length: 13
cdr3_aa: ASRRATEAF; v_call: TRBV6-1; cdr3_length: 9
cdr3_aa: ASKKTTGELF; v_call: TRBV6-6; cdr3_length: 10
cdr3_aa: ASSQLLAGAAYEQY; v_call: TRBV4-2; cdr3_length: 14
cdr3_aa: ASKILLIGTDTQY; v_call: TRBV4-1; cdr3_length: 13
cdr3_aa: ATTFSSSSGNTIY; v_call: TRBV15; cdr3_length: 13
cdr3_aa: ASSFETRRRLRTEAF; v_call: TRBV5-4; cdr3_length: 15
cdr3_aa: ASSLKPGMIYGYT; v_call: TRBV27; cdr3_length: 13
cdr3_aa: SATPTGYTGELF; v_call: TRBV29-1; cdr3_length: 12
cdr3_aa: ASSLLAISSYNEQF; v_call: TRBV27; cdr3_length: 14
cdr3_aa: ASSLTGAAQETQY; v_call: TRBV6-6; cdr3_length: 13
cdr3_aa: ASTLATDTQY; v_call: TRBV11-2; cdr3_length: 10
cdr3_aa: ASSPTSGRAREQF; v_call: TRBV27; cdr3_length: 13
cdr3_aa: ASSRAGAGNTIY; v_call: TRBV28; cdr3_length: 12
cdr3_aa: ASSSPGLAGDQF; v_call: TRBV7-8; cdr3_length: 12
cdr3_aa: ASSQVAGKETQY; v_call: TRBV4-1; cdr3_length: 12
cdr3_aa: ASSFSGVYYEQY; v_call: TRBV2; cdr3_length: 12
cdr3_aa: ASRKDRGRTGELF; v_call: TRBV7-9; cdr3_length: 13
cdr3_aa: AISESKAAQETQY; v_call: TRBV10-3; cdr3_length: 13
cdr3_aa: ASSLGRMGQGADEQY; v_call: TRBV7-8; cdr3_length: 15
cdr3_aa: ASSLKRLNTGELF; v_call: TRBV7-8; cdr3_length: 13
cdr3_aa: ASSAFSGGYEQY; v_call: TRBV25-1; cdr3_length: 12
cdr3_aa: ASSPIGGSTDTQY; v_call: TRBV7-7; cdr3_length: 13
cdr3_aa: ASSLKGYNEQF; v_call: TRBV5-1; cdr3_length: 11
cdr3_aa: ASSQGPGLAGNTGELF; v_call: TRBV4-1; cdr3_length: 16
cdr3_aa: ASSLDTFNEKLF; v_call: TRBV5-1; cdr3_length: 12
cdr3_aa: ASSTPGSYEQY; v_call: TRBV28; cdr3_length: 11
cdr3_aa: ASSLTRSSYEQY; v_call: TRBV11-3; cdr3_length: 12
cdr3_aa: ASSQDRSGAYNEQF; v_call: TRBV4-1; cdr3_length: 14
cdr3_aa: SVDRGFNTGELF; v_call: TRBV29-1; cdr3_length: 12
cdr3_aa: ASSELADPLNEQF; v_call: TRBV6-1; cdr3_length: 13
cdr3_aa: ASSLPGGLRETQY; v_call: TRBV5-5; cdr3_length: 13
cdr3_aa: ASSLRLTSGSTDTQY; v_call: TRBV5-5; cdr3_length: 15
cdr3_aa: ASSQGLAGSYEQY; v_call: TRBV4-1; cdr3_length: 13
cdr3_aa: ASSSNYGYT; v_call: TRBV28; cdr3_length: 9
cdr3_aa: ASSFGGKVPYNEQF; v_call: TRBV11-2; cdr3_length: 14
cdr3_aa: ASSLWTSGRADHKNIQY; v_call: TRBV5-1; cdr3_length: 17
cdr3_aa: ASRVSGRSNNEQY; v_call: TRBV28; cdr3_length: 13
cdr3_aa: ASSRVRLANNEQF; v_call: TRBV18; cdr3_length: 13
cdr3_aa: ASSGWQGAGQPQH; v_call: TRBV2; cdr3_length: 13
cdr3_aa: ASSDSYEQY; v_call: TRBV6-5; cdr3_length: 9
cdr3_aa: ASSLFRGKAGNTIY; v_call: TRBV28; cdr3_length: 14
cdr3_aa: ASSFRDRVAGELF; v_call: TRBV5-5; cdr3_length: 13
cdr3_aa: ASSHHIRQGALLSGANVLT; v_call: TRBV4-2; cdr3_length: 19
cdr3_aa: ASSDEGGMDEQF; v_call: TRBV10-1; cdr3_length: 12
cdr3_aa: ASRVSTGELF; v_call: TRBV7-8; cdr3_length: 10
cdr3_aa: ASSSGTSGRYEQF; v_call: TRBV19; cdr3_length: 13
cdr3_aa: ASSIGGLPGWYGYT; v_call: TRBV19; cdr3_length: 14
cdr3_aa: ASRYRDSPPYEQY; v_call: TRBV6-6; cdr3_length: 13